Listed below are T cell receptor beta chains from one sample, sequenced in a study of regulatory T cells in long-lasting Graves disease. TCRdb itself ran the multiplex PCR reads through MiXCR, one entry per CDR3 protein. The data contain roughly 400,000 distinct CDR3 sequences, around a fifth of them singletons. This material consisted of peripheral blood mononuclear cells (PBMCs), taken when the disease was refractory, from a patient treated with antithyroid drugs. The receptors were gathered from a female donor with Graves disease. CDR3s include the opening cysteine and the closing phenylalanine or tryptophan. Each record gives: V gene, clone size, D gene, J gene, CDR3 protein, CDR3 DNA. D genes are given only for firm matches. A clone size is listed for some rows: how often the clone was seen (once, few, many), or a class if it is expanded.

TRBV6-1	few	TRBD1	TRBJ1-1	CASRATGGTEAFF	TGTGCCAGCAGAGCGACAGGGGGCACTGAAGCTTTCTTT
TRBV6-5	-	-	TRBJ2-3	CASSYSPRTDTQYF	TGTGCCAGCAGTTACTCGCCACGCACAGATACGCAGTATTTT
TRBV15	-	-	TRBJ2-3	CATSRATASHNKIFSTDTQYF	TGTGCCACCAGCAGGGCAACGGCAAGCCACAACAAGATCTTTAGCACAGATACGCAGTATTTT
TRBV6-1	many	TRBD1	TRBJ2-7	CASRPDRGSYEQYF	TGTGCCAGCAGACCCGACAGGGGCTCCTACGAGCAGTACTTC
TRBV7-9	-	-	TRBJ2-7	CASSRFDTSYERYF	TGTGCCAGCAGCCGTTTTGACACCTCCTACGAGCGGTACTTC
TRBV20-1	few	-	TRBJ2-5	CSGRAVETQYF	TGCAGTGGTCGGGCGGTCGAGACCCAGTACTTC
TRBV29-1	few	TRBD1	TRBJ1-1	CSVQGVGTGEAFF	TGCAGCGTTCAGGGGGTAGGTACCGGTGAAGCTTTCTTT
TRBV20-1	many	TRBD2	TRBJ2-1	CSARDFTSGRAAYNEQFF	TGCAGTGCTAGAGATTTCACTAGCGGGAGGGCCGCTTACAATGAGCAGTTCTTC
TRBV6-1	-	-	TRBJ2-2	CASNEQGGTGELFF	TGTGCCAGCAATGAACAGGGAGGCACCGGGGAGCTGTTTTTT
TRBV6-1	many	-	TRBJ2-5	CASREGPGETQYF	TGTGCCAGCAGGGAGGGCCCAGGGGAGACCCAGTACTTC
TRBV20-1	many	-	TRBJ1-6	CSARLVGTLHF	TGCAGTGCTAGACTCGTAGGCACCCTCCACTTT
TRBV6-2/TRBV6-3	-	TRBD1	TRBJ2-1	CASVFPGQFNEQFF	TGTGCCAGCGTCTTTCCGGGACAGTTCAATGAGCAGTTCTTC
TRBV7-2	few	TRBD1	TRBJ1-3	CASSLVSGTAIPGNTIYF	TGTGCCAGCAGCTTAGTCTCCGGGACAGCAATTCCTGGAAACACCATATATTTT
TRBV24-1	-	TRBD2	TRBJ2-7	CATSDSRLAGANEQYF	TGTGCCACCAGTGATTCCAGACTAGCGGGAGCGAACGAGCAGTACTTC
TRBV5-1	-	TRBD1	TRBJ1-1	CASSPGQVTPNTEAFF	TGCGCCAGCAGCCCCGGACAGGTCACCCCGAACACTGAAGCTTTCTTT
TRBV5-5	few	TRBD2	TRBJ2-5	CASSLAGGLAAPQEAQYF	TGTGCCAGCAGCTTGGCCGGAGGACTAGCGGCCCCGCAAGAGGCCCAGTACTTC
TRBV7-8	many	-	TRBJ1-2	CASSLKEFKGYGYTF	TGTGCCAGCAGCTTAAAGGAGTTTAAGGGCTATGGCTACACCTTC
TRBV28	few	-	TRBJ1-5	CASSLKRDRNPQHF	TGTGCCAGCAGTTTAAAACGGGACCGGAATCCCCAGCATTTT
TRBV16	few	TRBD1	TRBJ1-4	CAGSQHRGSVEKLFF	TGTGCCGGCAGCCAGCACAGGGGAAGTGTTGAAAAACTGTTTTTT
TRBV7-8	-	TRBD1	TRBJ2-2	CASSPPRQTGYNTGELFF	TGTGCCAGCAGCCCCCCTCGACAGACAGGGTATAACACCGGGGAGCTGTTTTTT
TRBV6-1	-	-	TRBJ1-5	CASSDSWSNQPQHF	TGTGCCAGCAGTGACAGTTGGAGCAATCAGCCCCAGCATTTT
TRBV28	once	-	TRBJ2-7	CASSLRTATLHYEQYF	TGTGCCAGCAGTCTCCGGACGGCCACTCTTCACTACGAGCAGTACTTC
TRBV19	-	-	TRBJ1-2	CASRLGRMGNYGYTF	TGTGCCAGTCGACTTGGGAGGATGGGGAACTATGGCTACACCTTC
TRBV6-9	-	-	TRBJ1-2	CASSYRQFDGYTF	TGTGCCAGCAGTTATCGACAGTTTGATGGCTACACCTTC
TRBV2	many	-	TRBJ1-1	CASSGRGGAEAFF	TGTGCCAGCAGTGGGCGGGGGGGGGCTGAAGCTTTCTTT
TRBV28	many	TRBD1	TRBJ1-1	CASGLQGGSTEAFF	TGTGCCAGCGGGTTACAGGGGGGTAGCACTGAAGCTTTCTTT
TRBV19	-	-	TRBJ1-5	CASSIRQNNQPRHF	TGTGCCAGTAGTATCCGACAGAACAATCAGCCCCGGCATTTT
TRBV18	many	-	TRBJ2-5	CASSPPGPGETQYF	TGTGCCAGCTCACCCCCAGGACCAGGGGAGACCCAGTACTTC
TRBV19	few	-	TRBJ1-5	CASKEDLSNQPQHF	TGTGCCAGTAAGGAGGATTTAAGCAATCAGCCCCAGCATTTT
TRBV7-6	few	TRBD2	TRBJ2-1	CASSLAWGTSGNDEQLF	TGTGCCAGCAGCTTAGCGTGGGGGACTAGCGGGAACGATGAGCAGCTCTTC
TRBV6-5	-	-	TRBJ2-2	CASSYGKNTGELFF	TGTGCCAGCAGTTATGGCAAGAACACCGGGGAGCTGTTTTTT
TRBV7-8	-	-	TRBJ2-7	CASSPRRAVEQYF	TGTGCCAGCAGCCCCCGGAGAGCAGTTGAGCAGTACTTC
TRBV20-1	few	-	TRBJ2-7	CSASPGTYEQYF	TGCAGTGCTAGTCCCGGTACCTACGAGCAGTACTTC
TRBV19	-	-	TRBJ1-1	CASSIDGGLGAEAFF	TGTGCCAGTAGTATAGACGGCGGGCTCGGGGCTGAAGCTTTCTTT
TRBV20-1	few	-	TRBJ2-4	CSAASPAKNIQYF	TGCAGTGCTGCAAGTCCAGCCAAAAACATTCAGTACTTC
TRBV20-1	-	-	TRBJ1-1	CSARARGGRLNTEAFF	TGCAGTGCTAGAGCACGAGGGGGGAGATTGAACACTGAAGCTTTCTTT
TRBV29-1	many	-	TRBJ1-6	CSVVQVEFGNSPLHF	TGCAGCGTGGTACAGGTGGAGTTCGGGAATTCACCCCTCCACTTT
TRBV6-2/TRBV6-3	-	-	TRBJ1-6	CASSIQGPGLYNSPLHF	TGTGCCAGCAGCATTCAGGGACCAGGACTATATAATTCACCCCTCCACTTT
TRBV5-1	once	-	TRBJ2-6	CASSYGSGADVLTF	TGCGCCAGCAGCTATGGCTCTGGGGCCGACGTCCTGACTTTC
TRBV11-2	many	TRBD2	TRBJ2-5	CASSLEGLAEKETQYF	TGTGCCAGCAGCTTAGAGGGACTAGCGGAAAAAGAGACCCAGTACTTC